The clone carrying this T cell receptor beta chain was seen a handful of times. Its target is not known. This CDR3 contains 14 residues. V lost 3 bases and J lost 3, with 8 bases in between. Patients showing uncontrolled infection, other autoimmune disease, pregnancy or lactation were ineligible. Orbital computed tomography and thyroid ultrasound, together with serum TRAb and thyroxine and clinical symptoms, were used for diagnoses. The data are from a study of T cells in Graves' hyperthyroidism and ophthalmopathy. Authors of the study amplified TCR beta CDR3 regions from RNA transcripts. The primer set for the first-round RT-PCR of the TCR CDR3 was HTBI. MiXCR, run by TCRdb on the multiplex PCR reads, gives a single entry per CDR3 protein. The table lists approximately 300,000 distinct CDR3 sequences, roughly 19% of them singletons. Whole-study results and caveats: Also found in blood were most expanded thyroid clonotypes above 0.001.

The sequence was collected from a man over 45 with Graves' ophthalmopathy. The chain recombines TRBV12-3 or TRBV12-4 with TRBJ2-2, with D unresolved. The sequenced sample consisted of blood. CDR3 in amino acids: CASSFRQYTGELFF. CDR3 coding DNA: TGTGCCAGCAGTTTCAGGCAATACACCGGGGAGCTGTTTTTT.